The source of this TCR beta chain is a study of T cells in Graves' hyperthyroidism and ophthalmopathy. Findings and caveats of the study: Onset of ophthalmopathy came a median approximately 6.9 months after the model predicted it. By a 13 V-J model, ophthalmopathy was set apart from stable hyperthyroidism.

With regard to this clonotype: What it binds is unknown.

Researchers took RNA transcripts and amplified the TCR beta CDR3 regions from them. The HTBI set primed first-round TCR CDR3 RT-PCR. Via MiXCR, TCRdb re-called the multiplex PCR reads, giving one row per CDR3 protein. The sample includes 600,000 to 700,000 distinct CDR3 sequences, about 45% of them seen just once. The clonotype originates from an adult man with Graves' disease, either hyperthyroidism or ophthalmopathy (not recorded which). The sequenced sample consisted of peripheral blood or thyroid tissue (not recorded which).

CDR3 sequence: CASSWPVPYGYTF. The CDR3 region has the DNA TGTGCCAGTAGTTGGCCAGTCCCCTATGGCTACACCTTC. The V call is TRBV19, the J call TRBJ1-2; no clear D. Trimming took off 5 bases at V and 4 bases at J, with 11 bases between the two ends. The CDR3 has 13 amino acids. Germline lookup yields CDR1 LNHDA and CDR2 SQIVND (reference sequence).